This T cell receptor (beta chain) derives from a study of T-cell reconstitution after alpha-beta-depleted transplantation in children. Study-level points and caveats: The authors attributed T-cell counts and diversity one year after transplant mostly to newly produced T cells. After transplant, at about two months, alpha-beta T cells were reportedly derived from several hundred expanded graft clones.

This clonotype was counted at least ten times. What it recognizes is unknown. Trimming cost V 0 bases and J 6 bases, with 14 bases left between them. Germline loops: CDR1 DFQATT, CDR2 SNEGSKA (reference sequence). The CDR3 contains 15 residues. A library of TCRbeta sequences, prepared with unique molecular identifiers, was generated. One entry per CDR3 protein results from TCRdb running MiXCR on the PCR reads. The sample contains some 600,000 distinct CDR3 sequences, around 13% of which appear only once. The gene calls are TRBV20-1 and TRBJ2-2; D may match TRBD1 or TRBD2 (5 bases each). The sequence came from a male patient between 10 and 17 years old who had a stem cell transplant for acute myeloid leukemia, so the T cells may come from the graft donor. Source: PBMCs, mostly from graft donor cells, taken 360 days after TCRalphabeta/CD19-depleted stem cell transplant. DNA for the CDR3: TGCAGTGCTAGAGATATTCGGGGACGGTCCGGGGAGCTGTTTTTT. It translates to CSARDIRGRSGELFF.